Below, one T cell receptor beta chain is given with its context. Its specificity is unknown. This entry comes from a study of shared clonotypes between healthy human individuals. About the study: Per-donor plates numbered three CD4 naive, three CD4 memory, two CD8 naive and one CD8 memory.

Trimming took 0 bases from V and 2 from J, leaving 9 bases between them. The CDR3 spans 15 residues. CDR1 is WNHNN, CDR2 SYGVQD, per germline (reference sequence). Study-level points and caveats: Against clonotypes common to all four donors, non-shared ones had lower generation probabilities.

In the source study's methods: Because ImmunoSEQ provided only junction sequences with no quality scores, the filtering differed. Assay: immunoSEQ multiplex PCR; the TCRdb copy retains only in-frame clones and omits some. V, J and clone size were drawn from that table, and D and trimming were deduced from the DNA. In the table there are over 1.4 million clones, roughly 96% of which are singletons. The J gene is TRBJ2-3, the V gene TRBV10-1, with D unclear. The receptor was derived from a young man in good health. The specimen sequenced was naive CD4+ T cells sorted from blood. The sample's subset: CD45RA+ positively selected. The CDR3 DNA reads as TGCGCCAGCAGTGAGTCCCCTATCTCCACAGATACGCAGTATTTT. This gives the protein CASSESPISTDTQYF.